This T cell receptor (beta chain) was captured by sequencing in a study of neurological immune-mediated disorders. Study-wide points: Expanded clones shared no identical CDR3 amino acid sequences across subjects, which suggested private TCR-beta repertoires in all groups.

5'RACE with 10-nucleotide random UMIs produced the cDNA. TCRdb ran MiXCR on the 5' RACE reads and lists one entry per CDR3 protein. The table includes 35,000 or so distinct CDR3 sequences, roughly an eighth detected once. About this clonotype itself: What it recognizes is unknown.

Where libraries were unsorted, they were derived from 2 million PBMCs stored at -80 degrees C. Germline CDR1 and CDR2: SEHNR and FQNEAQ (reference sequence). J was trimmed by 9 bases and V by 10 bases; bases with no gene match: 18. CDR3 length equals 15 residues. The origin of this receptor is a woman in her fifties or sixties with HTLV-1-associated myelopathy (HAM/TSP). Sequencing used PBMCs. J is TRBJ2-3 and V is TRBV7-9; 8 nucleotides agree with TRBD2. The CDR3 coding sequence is TGTGCCATTGATAGCGGGGAGTCCCCCTCTGAAACGCAGTATTTT. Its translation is CAIDSGESPSETQYF.